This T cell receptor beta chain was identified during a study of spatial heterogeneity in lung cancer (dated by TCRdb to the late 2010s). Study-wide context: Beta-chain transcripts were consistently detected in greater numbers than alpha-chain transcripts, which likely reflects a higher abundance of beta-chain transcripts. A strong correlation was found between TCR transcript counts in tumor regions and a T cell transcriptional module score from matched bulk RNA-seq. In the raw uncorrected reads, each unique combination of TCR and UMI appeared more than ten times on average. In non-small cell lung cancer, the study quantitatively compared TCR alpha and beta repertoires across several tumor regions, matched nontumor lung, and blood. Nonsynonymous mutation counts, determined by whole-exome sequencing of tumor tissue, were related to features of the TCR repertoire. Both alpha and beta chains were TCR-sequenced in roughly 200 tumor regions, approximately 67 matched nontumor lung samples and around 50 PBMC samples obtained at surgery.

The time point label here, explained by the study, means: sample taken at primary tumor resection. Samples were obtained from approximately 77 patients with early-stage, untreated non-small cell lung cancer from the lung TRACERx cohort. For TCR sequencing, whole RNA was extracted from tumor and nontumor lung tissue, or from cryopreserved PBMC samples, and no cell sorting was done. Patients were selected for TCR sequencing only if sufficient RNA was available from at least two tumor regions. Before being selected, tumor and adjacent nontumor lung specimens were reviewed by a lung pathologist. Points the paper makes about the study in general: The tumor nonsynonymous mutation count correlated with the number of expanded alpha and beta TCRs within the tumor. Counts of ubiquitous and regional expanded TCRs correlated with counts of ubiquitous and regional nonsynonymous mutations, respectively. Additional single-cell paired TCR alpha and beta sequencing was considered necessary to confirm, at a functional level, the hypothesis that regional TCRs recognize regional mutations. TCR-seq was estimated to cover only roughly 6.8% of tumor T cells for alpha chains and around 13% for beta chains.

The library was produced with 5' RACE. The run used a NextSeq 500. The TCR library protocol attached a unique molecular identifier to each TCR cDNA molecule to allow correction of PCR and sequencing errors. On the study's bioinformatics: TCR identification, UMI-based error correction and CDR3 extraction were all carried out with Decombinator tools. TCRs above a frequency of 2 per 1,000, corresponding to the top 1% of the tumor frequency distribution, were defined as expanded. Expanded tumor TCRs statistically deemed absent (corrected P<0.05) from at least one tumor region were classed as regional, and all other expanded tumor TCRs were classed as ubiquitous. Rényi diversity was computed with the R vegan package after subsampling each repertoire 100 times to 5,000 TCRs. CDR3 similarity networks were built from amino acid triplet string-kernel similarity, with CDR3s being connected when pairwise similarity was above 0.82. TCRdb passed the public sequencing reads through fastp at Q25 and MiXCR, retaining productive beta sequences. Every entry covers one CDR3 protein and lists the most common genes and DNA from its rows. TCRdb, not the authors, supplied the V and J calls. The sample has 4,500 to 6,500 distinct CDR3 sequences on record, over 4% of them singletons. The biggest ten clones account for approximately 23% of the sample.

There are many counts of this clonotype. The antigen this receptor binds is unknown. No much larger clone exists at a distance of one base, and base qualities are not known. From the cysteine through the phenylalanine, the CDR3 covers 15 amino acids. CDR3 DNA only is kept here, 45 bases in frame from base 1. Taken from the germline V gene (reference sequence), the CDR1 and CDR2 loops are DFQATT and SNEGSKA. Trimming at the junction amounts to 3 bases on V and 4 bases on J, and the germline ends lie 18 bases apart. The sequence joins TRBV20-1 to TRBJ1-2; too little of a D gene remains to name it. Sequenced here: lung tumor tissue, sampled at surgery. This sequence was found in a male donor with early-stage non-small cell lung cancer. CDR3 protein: CSASSSGGVSYGYTF. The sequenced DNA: TGCAGTGCTAGTAGTAGCGGCGGGGTCTCCTATGGCTACACCTTC.